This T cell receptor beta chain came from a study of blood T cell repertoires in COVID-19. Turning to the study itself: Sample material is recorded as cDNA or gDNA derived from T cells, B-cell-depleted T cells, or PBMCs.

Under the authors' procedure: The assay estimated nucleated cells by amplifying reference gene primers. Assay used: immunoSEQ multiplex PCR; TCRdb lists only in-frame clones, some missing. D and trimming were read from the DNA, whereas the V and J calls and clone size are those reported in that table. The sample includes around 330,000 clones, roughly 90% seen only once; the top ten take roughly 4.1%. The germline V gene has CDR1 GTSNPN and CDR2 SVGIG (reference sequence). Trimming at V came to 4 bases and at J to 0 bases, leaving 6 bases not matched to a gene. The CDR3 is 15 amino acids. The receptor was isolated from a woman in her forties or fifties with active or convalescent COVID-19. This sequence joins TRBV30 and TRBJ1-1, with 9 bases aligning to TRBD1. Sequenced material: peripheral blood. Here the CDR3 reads CAWKGQGFMNTEAFF. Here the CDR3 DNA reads TGTGCCTGGAAGGGACAGGGCTTCATGAACACTGAAGCTTTCTTT.